This TCR beta chain emerged from a study of early T cells in non-severe SARS-CoV-2 infection (dated by TCRdb to 2020 to 2023). Turning to the overall study: Because TCR sequencing was done on bulk RNA from unsorted whole blood, the alpha and beta chains could not be paired. On the study overall, not on this receptor specifically: VDJdb matching was skewed toward anti-spike CD8 responses and likely underestimated virus-specific expansions, missing private and CD4 specificities.

Unmatched junction bases come to 5, with V trimmed by 4 bases and J by 8 bases. CDR1 and CDR2 were assigned from the germline V gene as KGHSH and LQKENI. The cysteine opens and the phenylalanine closes a CDR3 of 14 amino acids. Just CDR3 DNA is preserved here, 42 bases in frame from base 1. To prepare the library, 5' RACE was applied. TCRdb lists the instrument as NextSeq 500. To correct for sequencing error and PCR bias, the TCR library protocol tagged individual cDNA molecules with unique molecular identifiers. TCR alpha and beta chains were both sequenced, and the abundances of alpha and beta sequences in each sample were closely correlated with each other. As for the original processing: Decombinator V4 was used to annotate the V gene, J gene and CDR3 of the TCR sequences. Expanded TCRs were defined as changing significantly between any two time points under a Poisson model with p below 0.0001. TCR abundances were normalised to the total number of TCRs sequenced per sample and were expressed as counts per million. MAIT TCRs were defined by TRAV1-2 paired with TRAJ12, TRAJ20 or TRAJ33, and iNKT TCRs by TRAV10 paired with TRAJ18. VDJdb, accessed 1 November 2021, was searched for CMV, EBV and SARS-CoV-2 annotated TCRs, with TCRs annotated for multiple antigens excluded. The public reads were reprocessed in TCRdb via fastp at Q25 and MiXCR, keeping in-frame beta chains. Each record represents a unique CDR3 protein, reported with the most common genes and DNA among its rows. These V and J calls originate from TCRdb's pipeline instead of the authors' own analysis. Here the sample has around 62,000 distinct CDR3 sequences; around 4.7% occur a single time. The ten biggest clones cover 4.5% to 5.5% of the sample.

As regards this clonotype: This clone's antigen is unknown. Qualities for individual bases were not recorded, and no much larger clone is one base off.

A case-control design nested within a healthcare worker cohort in London, UK, was used, with weekly nasopharyngeal swab PCR tests and blood sampling performed. Healthcare workers were recruited between 23 and 31 March 2020, during the week of the UK lockdown, and were followed weekly for up to roughly 16 weeks. The specimen was whole blood. The sequence came from an adult who was a healthcare worker with PCR-confirmed SARS-CoV-2 infection or an uninfected control (not recorded which). The chain uses TRBV18 and TRBJ1-6; 7 bases in the middle match TRBD1. The CDR3 region has the sequence CASSLLTGYSPLHF. The nucleotides read TGTGCCAGCTCACTCCTGACAGGGTATTCACCCCTCCACTTT. Reference TRBV18 and TRBJ1-6 genes cover what lies past the CDR3, so the full variable domain is NAGVMQNPRHLVRRRGQEARLRCSPMKGHSHVYWYRQLPEEGLKFMVYLQKENIIDESGMPKERFSAEFPKEGPSILRIQQVVRGDSAAYFCASSLLTGYSPLHFGNGTRLTVT.